The next 22 T cell receptor beta chains were all read from a single sample in a study of T cells in Graves' hyperthyroidism and ophthalmopathy. Authors of the study amplified TCR beta CDR3 regions from RNA transcripts. The HTBI set primed first-round TCR CDR3 RT-PCR. MiXCR, applied by TCRdb to the multiplex PCR reads, yields one record per CDR3 protein. The sample has 550,000 to 600,000 distinct CDR3 sequences; over 15% are singletons. The source material was blood. The receptors shown here come from a woman younger than 30 with Graves' hyperthyroidism.

This clonotype was seen repeatedly, ten times or more. V is TRBV27 and J is TRBJ1-1; 7 positions agree with TRBD1. J was trimmed by 2 bases and V by 5 bases; bases with no gene match: 8. The CDR3 loop spans 15 amino acids. Per germline, CDR1 MNHEY and CDR2 SMNVEV (reference sequence). The DNA for the CDR3 is TGTGCCAGCAGTCCCGCGGGACAGAGCAACACTGAAGCTTTCTTT. This gives the protein CASSPAGQSNTEAFF.

The table lists this clonotype with a few counts. The chain is built from TRBV6-9 and TRBJ1-1; maybe TRBD1 (6 bases). From germline, CDR1 is MNHGY and CDR2 SVAAGI. The CDR3 spans 15 residues. The V and J ends lost 3 bases and 5 bases respectively, with 16 bases between them. CDR3 residues: CASSYTDRGGTEAFF. Written as DNA, the CDR3 is TGTGCCAGCAGTTACACAGATAGGGGGGGTACTGAAGCTTTCTTT.

The chain has TRBV19 and TRBJ1-3; D remains unclear. The CDR3 contains 15 residues. The V and J ends lost 1 base and 0 bases respectively, with 7 bases between them. Germline V gives CDR1 LNHDA, CDR2 SQIVND (reference sequence). CDR3 protein: CASSIGGPSGNTIYF. CDR3 DNA sequence: TGTGCCAGTAGTATAGGAGGTCCCTCTGGAAACACCATATATTTT.

This clonotype showed up many times. The chain is built from TRBV20-1 and TRBJ2-7; D remains ambiguous. The V end was cut by 1 base, the J end by 5 bases, with 6 bases between. Germline assignment: CDR1 DFQATT and CDR2 SNEGSKA (reference sequence). CDR3 length: 11 residues. The CDR3 coding sequence is TGCAGTGCTAGAGGAACCCACGAGCAGTACTTC. Its translation is CSARGTHEQYF.

This clonotype was seen many times. The V and J genes are TRBV20-1 and TRBJ2-5, with 12 bases fitting TRBD2. Germline lookup yields CDR1 DFQATT and CDR2 SNEGSKA (reference sequence). The CDR3 loop spans 17 amino acids. Losses at the gene ends were 6 bases for V and 4 bases for J; bases not matched to a gene: 15. CDR3 amino acids: CSAEGLAGIRKGETQYF. The CDR3 coding sequence is TGCAGTGCGGAAGGACTAGCGGGAATCCGTAAAGGAGAGACCCAGTACTTC.

This chain joins TRBV19 and TRBJ2-2; maybe TRBD2 (5 bases). Trimming cost V 9 bases and J 1 base, with 18 bases left between them. The CDR3 has 16 residues. Germline V gene data show CDR1 as LNHDA and CDR2 as SQIVND (reference sequence). As DNA, the CDR3 is TGTGCCAGGCTTACTCAGAGGGCCAGGAACACCGGGGAGCTGTTTTTT. This codes for CARLTQRARNTGELFF.

This clonotype was found many times. The V call is TRBV12-3 or TRBV12-4, the J call TRBJ2-1, with 10 bases matching TRBD2. With V trimmed by 5 bases and J by 1 base, 14 bases remained unmatched. The CDR3 consists of 19 residues. The CDR3 region has the DNA TGTGCCAGCAGTAGAACAGTGGTAGCGGGAGGTAAATCCTACAATGAGCAGTTCTTC. Protein product: CASSRTVVAGGKSYNEQFF.

This clonotype was seen at least ten times. The rearrangement uses TRBV20-1 and TRBJ1-1; D unclear. The CDR3 runs to 12 residues. The germline V and J ends were trimmed by 6 bases and 10 bases, with 18 bases remaining between them. Germline lookup yields CDR1 DFQATT and CDR2 SNEGSKA (reference sequence). CDR3 nucleotide sequence: TGCAGTGCCCGAAGCGTGGGCGTGGGAGCTTTCTTT. Residues: CSARSVGVGAFF.

The rearrangement joins TRBV30 to TRBJ1-2; no reliable D call. Germline-derived CDR1 and CDR2 are GTSNPN and SVGIG (reference sequence). Trimming took 0 bases from V and 3 from J, leaving 8 bases between them. This CDR3 has 13 amino acids. As DNA, the CDR3 is TGTGCCTGGAGTGTTGGCACTTACTATGGCTACACCTTC. This translates into CAWSVGTYYGYTF.

The V and J genes are TRBV6-1 and TRBJ1-2; a possible D gene is TRBD1 (5 bases). Trimming shortened V by 6 bases and J by 8 bases, and 22 bases separated the two germline ends. The CDR3 has 15 amino acids. Per the germline V gene, CDR1 is MNHNS and CDR2 is SASEGT. CDR3 loop: CASRQELSRHWGYTF. As DNA, the CDR3 is TGTGCCAGCAGACAGGAATTAAGTCGTCACTGGGGCTACACCTTC.

Concerning this clonotype itself: Because it lacks the conserved phenylalanine or tryptophan at the end, this CDR3 is likely a read error. The chain carries TRBV6-5 and TRBJ1-1; TRBD1 matches at 9 bases. V lost 0 bases and J lost 7; bases outside the gene matches: 6. Germline V gene data show CDR1 as MNHEY and CDR2 as SVGAGI. The CDR3 runs to 15 residues. The CDR3 loop reads CASSYSGTGWVEAFL. CDR3 bases: TGTGCCAGCAGTTACTCCGGGACAGGGTGGGTTGAAGCTTTCCTT.

This clonotype was picked up many times. The V gene is TRBV6-2 or TRBV6-3, the J gene TRBJ2-3; D not resolved. Between the trimmed V and J ends, which lost 6 bases and 0 bases, there was a span of 13 bases. This CDR3 is 15 amino acids long. Germline loops: CDR1 MNHEY, CDR2 SVGEGT. The CDR3 loop is CASRGYAQSTDTQYF. Here the CDR3 DNA reads TGTGCCAGCAGGGGATACGCGCAGAGCACAGATACGCAGTATTTT.

The chain combines TRBV12-3 or TRBV12-4 with TRBJ2-1; D is possibly TRBD2 (6 bases). The V end lost 6 bases, the J end lost 12 bases, and 15 bases lay between the germline ends. CDR3 length: 12 residues. CDR3 amino acids: CASSRRLGAQFF. CDR3 in DNA: TGTGCCAGCAGCCGGCGACTAGGTGCGCAGTTCTTC.

This chain uses TRBV19 with TRBJ2-1; D remains ambiguous. This CDR3 is built from 14 residues. V lost 7 bases and J lost 8, with 18 bases in between. The germline V gene encodes CDR1 LNHDA and CDR2 SQIVND (reference sequence). The CDR3 loop reads CASNRRPRPDEQFF. CDR3 sequence (DNA): TGTGCCAGTAACCGACGCCCCCGGCCAGATGAGCAGTTCTTC.

In this sample, this clonotype turned up a few times. This chain uses TRBV29-1 with TRBJ2-1, with D possibly matching TRBD1 (6 bases). CDR1 and CDR2 (germline): SQVTM, ANQGSEA. The CDR3 loop spans 14 amino acids. With 7 bases removed from V and 5 bases from J, the gap between germline ends came to 18 bases. The CDR3 bases are TGCAGCGGCAACATCCAGACAGGCGACAATGAGCAGTTCTTC. It specifies CSGNIQTGDNEQFF.

This clonotype was detected ten times or more. The V call is TRBV12-3 or TRBV12-4, the J call TRBJ1-2, with D perhaps matching TRBD1 (6 bases). The CDR3 sequence is 11 residues long. Trimming pared 10 bases from V and 6 bases from J, leaving 12 bases between. The CDR3 DNA reads TGTGCCACCCGGACAGCTGATGGCTACACCTTC. Translated, it gives CATRTADGYTF.

V usage is TRBV19 and J usage is TRBJ1-5; D unclear. The CDR3 spans 14 residues. V dropped 6 bases and J dropped 5 bases, with 14 bases sitting between them. Germline loops: CDR1 LNHDA, CDR2 SQIVND (reference sequence). The CDR3 region is CASSPLGTYQPQHF. The CDR3 DNA reads as TGTGCCAGTAGCCCCCTTGGCACCTATCAGCCCCAGCATTTT.

The V call is TRBV19, the J call TRBJ1-1; maybe TRBD1 (6 bases). The CDR3 is 15 amino acids. Trimming cost V 5 bases and J 1 base, with 14 bases left between them. CDR1 is LNHDA, CDR2 SQIVND, per germline (reference sequence). CDR3 loop: CASSSKTGWNTEAFF. CDR3 nucleotide sequence: TGTGCCAGTAGTTCAAAGACAGGTTGGAACACTGAAGCTTTCTTT.

The CDR3 region is CASSSLFTSHNEQFF. CDR3 DNA sequence: TGTGCCAGCAGTTCCCTCTTCACGTCACACAATGAGCAGTTCTTC. This chain links TRBV6-4 with TRBJ2-1; D unresolved. The germline V and J ends were trimmed by 5 bases and 5 bases, with 16 bases remaining between them. In germline, CDR1 is MRHNA, CDR2 SNTAGT. The CDR3 runs 15 residues.

This clonotype was detected ten times or more. The chain uses TRBV5-1 and TRBJ1-1, with 7 bases lining up with TRBD1. Germline-derived CDR1 and CDR2 are SGHRS and YFSETQ. After removal of 0 bases from V and 1 base from J, the junction contained 6 bases not matched to a gene. The CDR3 runs to 16 residues. The CDR3 sequence: CASSLGLTGQNTEAFF. CDR3 DNA: TGCGCCAGCAGCTTGGGGTTGACAGGGCAGAACACTGAAGCTTTCTTT.

This clonotype was seen only a few times. V usage is TRBV12-3 or TRBV12-4 and J usage is TRBJ2-4; weak D call: TRBD2 (6 bases). This CDR3 spans 15 amino acids. V was cut by 4 bases and J by 3 bases, with 13 bases left in between. The CDR3 coding sequence is TGTGCCAGCAGTTCTTCTGGCGGGAACAAAAACATTCAGTACTTC. This gives the protein CASSSSGGNKNIQYF.

This clonotype was seen more than once but under ten times. The rearrangement uses TRBV9 and TRBJ1-2; D remains unclear. The CDR3 is made up of 15 amino acids. Per germline, CDR1 SGDLS and CDR2 YYNGEE. Trimming pared 0 bases from V and 0 bases from J, leaving 9 bases between. CDR3 in amino acids: CASSVVPATNYGYTF. The CDR3 coding sequence is TGTGCCAGCAGCGTAGTCCCCGCTACTAACTATGGCTACACCTTC.